This T cell receptor beta chain was identified in a study of blood T cell repertoires in COVID-19. The CDR3 covers 15 residues. The V segment lost 5 bases and the J segment 2 bases; nucleotides outside the gene matches: 6. The germline V gene encodes CDR1 MNHEY and CDR2 SVGAGI. Authors' processing steps: Amplifying reference gene primers gave estimates of nucleated cell counts. TCRdb's copy holds only in-frame clones and misses some; the assay was immunoSEQ multiplex PCR. Clone size and V and J calls were adopted from that table, with D and trimming inferred from the DNA. This sample carries about 370,000 clones, approximately 92% of them seen once, and the ten largest clones take 1%.

Sequencing was carried out using PBMCs or T cells enriched from blood (not recorded which). This receptor was obtained from a man younger than 30 who had recovered from COVID-19. The rearrangement links TRBV6-5 to TRBJ1-5; 7 nucleotides align to TRBD1. CDR3 bases: TGTGCCAGCAGTCTGACAGGGCTCGGCAATCAGCCCCAGCATTTT. Translation gives CASSLTGLGNQPQHF.